This T cell receptor (beta chain) stems from a study of tumor-infiltrating lymphocytes in primary liver carcinoma. Overall study: Patients' primary liver carcinoma was surgically resected. Sequencing of the samples generated roughly 3.5 to 7.13 million productive TCRbeta reads, with similar yields across tissue types. Stage T1-T3 N0M0 tumors spanned roughly 4 to 11 cm.

For blood RNA, unsorted whole blood served as the source, and germline DNA was extracted too. With 7 bases removed from V and 5 bases from J, the gap between germline ends came to 11 bases. From germline, CDR1 is SEHNR and CDR2 FQNEAQ (reference sequence). This CDR3 is built from 12 residues. TCR beta cDNA came from roughly 450 ng total RNA, primed with a constant-region primer. Library construction for TCR beta comprised three nested multiplex PCR rounds performed with slightly modified ARM-PCR. Two initial PCR rounds of 10 to 11 cycles each paired TRBV1-TRBV30 forward primers with a C-beta reverse primer. TCRdb re-derived calls from the multiplex PCR reads in MiXCR, one entry per CDR3 protein. Of 330,000 or so distinct CDR3 sequences listed, around three fifths are singletons.

This TCR was sampled from a man aged 35 to 55 with primary liver carcinoma and hepatitis B virus infection. The chain employs TRBV7-9 and TRBJ2-5, with D unresolved. Sequences were obtained from peripheral blood. CDR3 protein: CASKYGWETQYF. In nucleotides, the CDR3 is TGTGCCAGCAAGTACGGGTGGGAGACCCAGTACTTC.